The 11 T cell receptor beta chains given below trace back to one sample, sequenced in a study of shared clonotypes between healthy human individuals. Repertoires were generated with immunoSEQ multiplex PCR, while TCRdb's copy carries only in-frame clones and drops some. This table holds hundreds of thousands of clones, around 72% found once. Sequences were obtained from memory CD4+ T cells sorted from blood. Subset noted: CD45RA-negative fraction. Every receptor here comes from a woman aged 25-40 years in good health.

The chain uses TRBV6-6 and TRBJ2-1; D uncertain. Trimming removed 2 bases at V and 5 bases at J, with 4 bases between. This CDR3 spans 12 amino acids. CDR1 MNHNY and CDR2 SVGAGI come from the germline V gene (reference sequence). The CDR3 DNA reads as TGTGCCAGCAGTTACCAGAACAATGAGCAGTTCTTC. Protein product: CASSYQNNEQFF.

The CDR3 coding sequence is TGCGCCAGCAGCCACGCTCTCGGGGGGCTGACTAGCGGGAGGGGTGATGAGCAGTTCTTC. As protein: CASSHALGGLTSGRGDEQFF. The rearrangement links TRBV4-1 to TRBJ2-1; 14 nucleotides line up with TRBD2. Germline-derived CDR1 and CDR2 are MGHRA and YSYEKL. CDR3 length: 20 amino acids. After removal of 3 bases from V and 8 bases from J, the junction contained 18 bases not matched to a gene.

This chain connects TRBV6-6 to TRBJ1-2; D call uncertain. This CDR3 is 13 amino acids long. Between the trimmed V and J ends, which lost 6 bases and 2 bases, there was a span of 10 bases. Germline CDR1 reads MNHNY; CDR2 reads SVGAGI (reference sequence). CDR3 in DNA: TGTGCCAGCAGGCCCCGCCTGAACTATGGCTACACCTTC. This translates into CASRPRLNYGYTF.

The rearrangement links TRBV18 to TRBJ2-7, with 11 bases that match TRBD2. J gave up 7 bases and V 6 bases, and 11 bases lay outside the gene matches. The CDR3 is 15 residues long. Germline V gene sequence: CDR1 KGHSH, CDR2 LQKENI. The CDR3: CASSRTTSGSREQYF. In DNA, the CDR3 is TGTGCCAGCTCGCGGACTACTAGCGGGAGTCGTGAGCAGTACTTC. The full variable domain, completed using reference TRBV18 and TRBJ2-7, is NAGVMQNPRHLVRRRGQEARLRCSPMKGHSHVYWYRQLPEEGLKFMVYLQKENIIDESGMPKERFSAEFPKEGPSILRIQQVVRGDSAAYFCASSRTTSGSREQYFGPGTRLTVT.

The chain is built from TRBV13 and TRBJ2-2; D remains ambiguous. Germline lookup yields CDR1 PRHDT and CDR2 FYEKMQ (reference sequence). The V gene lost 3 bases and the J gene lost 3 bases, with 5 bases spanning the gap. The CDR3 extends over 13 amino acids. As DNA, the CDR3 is TGTGCCAGCAGCTTTGTGCACACCGGGGAGCTGTTTTTT. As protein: CASSFVHTGELFF. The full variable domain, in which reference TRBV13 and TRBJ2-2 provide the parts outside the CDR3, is AAGVIQSPRHLIKEKRETATLKCYPIPRHDTVYWYQQGPGQDPQFLISFYEKMQSDKGSIPDRFSAQQFSDYHSELNMSSLELGDSALYFCASSFVHTGELFFGEGSRLTVL.

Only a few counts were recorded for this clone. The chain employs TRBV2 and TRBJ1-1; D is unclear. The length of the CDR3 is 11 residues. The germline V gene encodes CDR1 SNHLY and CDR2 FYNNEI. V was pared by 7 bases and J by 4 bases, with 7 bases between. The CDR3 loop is CASTVGTEAFF. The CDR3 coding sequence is TGTGCCAGCACCGTGGGCACTGAAGCTTTCTTT.

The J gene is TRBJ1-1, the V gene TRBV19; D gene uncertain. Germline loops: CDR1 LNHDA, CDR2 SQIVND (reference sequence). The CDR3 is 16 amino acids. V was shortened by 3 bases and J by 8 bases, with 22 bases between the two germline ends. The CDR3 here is CASSISRAKPLAEAFF. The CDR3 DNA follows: TGTGCCAGTAGTATCTCCCGGGCCAAACCCCTGGCAGAAGCTTTCTTT.

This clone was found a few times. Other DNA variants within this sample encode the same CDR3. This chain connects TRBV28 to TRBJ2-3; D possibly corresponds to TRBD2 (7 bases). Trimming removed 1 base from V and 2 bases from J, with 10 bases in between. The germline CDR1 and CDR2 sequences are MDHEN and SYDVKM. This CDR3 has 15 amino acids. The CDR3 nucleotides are TGTGCCAGCAGTTTATCAGGGGACTACACAGATACGCAGTATTTT. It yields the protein CASSLSGDYTDTQYF.

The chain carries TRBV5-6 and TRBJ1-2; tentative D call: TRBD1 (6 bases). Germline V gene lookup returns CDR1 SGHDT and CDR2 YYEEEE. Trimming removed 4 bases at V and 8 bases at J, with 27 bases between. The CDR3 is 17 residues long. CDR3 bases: TGTGCCAGCAGCCCACAGGGAATTTATCGGGGTGGATTGGGCTACACCTTC. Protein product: CASSPQGIYRGGLGYTF.

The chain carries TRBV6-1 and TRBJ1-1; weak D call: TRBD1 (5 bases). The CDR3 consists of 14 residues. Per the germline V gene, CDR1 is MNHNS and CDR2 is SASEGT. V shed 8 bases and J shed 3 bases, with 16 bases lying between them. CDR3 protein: CASFSAGGYTEAFF. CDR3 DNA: TGTGCCAGCTTCTCCGCGGGGGGATACACTGAAGCTTTCTTT.

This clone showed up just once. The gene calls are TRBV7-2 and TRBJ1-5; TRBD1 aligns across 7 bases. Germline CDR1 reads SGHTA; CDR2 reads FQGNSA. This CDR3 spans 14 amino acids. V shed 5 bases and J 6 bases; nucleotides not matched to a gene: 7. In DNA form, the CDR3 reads TGTGCCAGCAGCGAGGGACAGCCGCCTCAGCCCCAGCATTTT. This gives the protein CASSEGQPPQPQHF.